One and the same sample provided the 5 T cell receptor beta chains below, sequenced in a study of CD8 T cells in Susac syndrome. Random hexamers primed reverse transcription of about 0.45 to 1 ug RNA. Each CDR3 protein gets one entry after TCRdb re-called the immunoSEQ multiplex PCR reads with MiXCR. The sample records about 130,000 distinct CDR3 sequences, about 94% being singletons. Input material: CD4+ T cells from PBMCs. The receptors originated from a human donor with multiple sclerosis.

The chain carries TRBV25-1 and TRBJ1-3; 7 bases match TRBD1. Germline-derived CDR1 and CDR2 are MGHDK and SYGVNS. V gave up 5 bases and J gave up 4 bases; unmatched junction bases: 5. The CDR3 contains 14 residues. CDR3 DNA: TGTGCCAGCAGTCTGACAGGGTACGGAAACACCATATATTTT. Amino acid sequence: CASSLTGYGNTIYF.

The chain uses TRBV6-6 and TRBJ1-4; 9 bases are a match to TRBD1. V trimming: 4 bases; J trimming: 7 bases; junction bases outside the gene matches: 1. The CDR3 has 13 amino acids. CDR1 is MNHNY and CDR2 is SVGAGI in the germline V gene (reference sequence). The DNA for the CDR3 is TGTGCCAGCAGTTGGACAGGGGTTGAAAAACTGTTTTTT. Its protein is CASSWTGVEKLFF.

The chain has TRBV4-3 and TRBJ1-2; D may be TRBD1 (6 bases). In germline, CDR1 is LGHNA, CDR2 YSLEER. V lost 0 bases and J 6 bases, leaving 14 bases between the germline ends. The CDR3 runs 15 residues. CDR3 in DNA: TGCGCCAGCAGCCAAGAACTACGGGGGGCAAATGGCTACACCTTC. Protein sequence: CASSQELRGANGYTF.

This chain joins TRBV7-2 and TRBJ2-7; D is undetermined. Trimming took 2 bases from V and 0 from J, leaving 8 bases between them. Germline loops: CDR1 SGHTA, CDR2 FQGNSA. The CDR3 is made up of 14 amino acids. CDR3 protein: CASSLMRSSYEQYF. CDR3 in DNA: TGTGCCAGCAGCTTAATGAGGAGCTCCTACGAGCAGTACTTC.

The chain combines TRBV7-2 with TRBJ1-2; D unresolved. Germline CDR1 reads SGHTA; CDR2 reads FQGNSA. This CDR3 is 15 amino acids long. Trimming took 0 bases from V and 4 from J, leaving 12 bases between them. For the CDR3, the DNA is TGTGCCAGCAGCTTAGCTCGTCCCGGCGGCTATGGCTACACCTTC. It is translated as CASSLARPGGYGYTF.